This T cell receptor (beta chain) originates from a study of blood T cell repertoires in COVID-19. At the level of the study: There were acute and convalescent COVID-19 samples, and they came from the United States, Italy and Spain. In each case, the material was cDNA or gDNA derived from T cells, B-cell-depleted T cells, or PBMCs.

Germline V gives CDR1 SEHNR, CDR2 FQNEAQ (reference sequence). The CDR3 covers 16 residues. V shed 1 base and J 5 bases; nucleotides not matched to a gene: 4. Source study methods: The assay estimated nucleated cells by amplifying reference gene primers. Clones were read by immunoSEQ multiplex PCR, and TCRdb kept only the in-frame ones, dropping some. V, J and clone size reflect that table, while D and trimming were determined from the DNA. The table lists fewer than 150,000 clones, under 85% of them singletons. The chain links TRBV7-9 to TRBJ2-5; 13 nucleotides align to TRBD2. Material for sequencing was peripheral blood. The source of this sequence is a human donor in a cohort sampled during active COVID-19. The CDR3 is CASSLDGTSGAETQYF. The DNA of the CDR3 is TGTGCCAGCAGCTTAGATGGGACTAGCGGGGCGGAGACCCAGTACTTC.